The present TCR beta chain was sequenced within a study of cytomegalovirus exposure and HLA in healthy donors. Study outcomes and limitations: Trimming of TCR beta V- and J-genes showed a link, identified in a later analysis, to a missense DCLRE1C variant.

In germline, CDR1 is MNHEY, CDR2 SVGAGI. Between the trimmed V and J ends, which lost 7 bases and 3 bases, there was a span of 13 bases. The CDR3 covers 13 residues. In the PCR, 60 Vbeta and 13 Jbeta primers were used. Generated by immunoSEQ multiplex PCR, the TCRdb table keeps only in-frame clones and is missing some. The repertoire holds approximately 120,000 clones, with roughly three quarters as singletons. About this clone: Its antigen is undetermined.

The source material was PBMCs. The receptor was derived from a man under 40 in good health and CMV-seronegative. This sequence joins TRBV6-5 and TRBJ2-7; D ambiguous. The CDR3 is CASNTPASYEQYF. CDR3 DNA sequence: TGTGCCAGCAATACACCAGCTAGCTACGAGCAGTACTTC.